The 14 T cell receptor beta chains given below trace back to one sample, sequenced in a study of long-term antiretroviral therapy in people with HIV. At survey level, the immunoSEQ assay was run in its v3.0 version. This table comes from immunoSEQ multiplex PCR, and its TCRdb copy is limited to in-frame clones, with some not included. The data contain roughly 20,000 clones, approximately 89% of them singletons. This material consisted of unsorted PBMCs, taken 0.5 years after starting antiretroviral therapy. Receptors originate from a man aged 40-49 years with HIV.

The chain combines TRBV2 with TRBJ2-1; a possible D gene is TRBD2 (5 bases). The CDR3 has 12 residues. In germline, CDR1 is SNHLY, CDR2 FYNNEI. V dropped 8 bases and J dropped 10 bases, with 15 bases sitting between them. The CDR3 is CASRASPREQFF. CDR3 nucleotide sequence: TGTGCCAGCCGAGCTAGCCCCCGGGAGCAGTTCTTC.

The V call is TRBV5-1, the J call TRBJ2-3; 8 nucleotides agree with TRBD2. V shed 1 base and J 0 bases; nucleotides not matched to a gene: 4. Germline V CDR1 and CDR2: SGHRS, YFSETQ. The CDR3 loop spans 16 amino acids. Here the CDR3 reads CASSLFGGASTDTQYF. Here the CDR3 DNA reads TGCGCCAGCAGCTTGTTCGGGGGGGCTAGCACAGATACGCAGTATTTT. Full variable domain (outside the CDR3, taken from reference TRBV5-1 and TRBJ2-3): KAGVTQTPRYLIKTRGQQVTLSCSPISGHRSVSWYQQTPGQGLQFLFEYFSETQRNKGNFPGRFSGRQFSNSRSEMNVSTLELGDSALYLCASSLFGGASTDTQYFGPGTRLTVL.

The chain couples TRBV5-1 to TRBJ2-7; D perhaps matches TRBD1 (5 bases). From germline, CDR1 is SGHRS and CDR2 YFSETQ. V lost 0 bases and J 7 bases, leaving 17 bases between the germline ends. This CDR3 is built from 15 residues. The CDR3 reads CASSLGTEQEKEQYF. CDR3 nucleotide sequence: TGCGCCAGCAGCTTGGGGACGGAACAGGAGAAAGAGCAGTACTTC.

The J gene is TRBJ1-1, the V gene TRBV6-5, with a weak D call TRBD1 (6 bases). The germline CDR1 and CDR2 sequences are MNHEY and SVGAGI. Trimming left V 6 bases short and J 4 bases short, with 18 bases between. This CDR3 comprises 15 residues. CDR3 region: CASSPGGEGGTEAFF. The CDR3 DNA is TGTGCCAGCAGCCCCGGCGGGGAGGGGGGCACTGAAGCTTTCTTT.

The genes are TRBV7-9 and TRBJ2-1; 8 bases match TRBD1. Germline trimming cut 1 base from V and 4 bases from J; bases unmatched to any gene: 0. This CDR3 is built from 14 residues. Germline V gene sequence: CDR1 SEHNR, CDR2 FQNEAQ (reference sequence). In nucleotides, the CDR3 is TGTGCCAGCAGCTTAGACAGGGGGTACAATGAGCAGTTCTTC. It encodes CASSLDRGYNEQFF.

The rearrangement joins TRBV19 to TRBJ2-5; no definite D call. The CDR3 runs 11 residues. Germline V lookup: CDR1 LNHDA, CDR2 SQIVND (reference sequence). V was trimmed by 0 bases and J by 4 bases, leaving 0 bases between them. Written as DNA, the CDR3 is TGTGCCAGTAGTATAGAAGAGACCCAGTACTTC. This gives the protein CASSIEETQYF.

This clone was observed once. The V and J genes are TRBV28 and TRBJ2-1; no clear D. Germline CDR1 is MDHEN and CDR2 is SYDVKM. Trimming cost V 0 bases and J 0 bases, with 12 bases left between them. The CDR3 spans 17 residues. Here the CDR3 DNA reads TGTGCCAGCAGTTTATGGGGGAAAGGTGCCTCCTACAATGAGCAGTTCTTC. Residues: CASSLWGKGASYNEQFF.

The chain couples TRBV19 to TRBJ1-5; 7 nucleotides line up with TRBD1. CDR1 is LNHDA and CDR2 is SQIVND in the germline V gene (reference sequence). V was clipped by 6 bases and J by 3 bases; unmatched bases: 8. The CDR3 runs to 15 residues. The CDR3 sequence: CASSLRTGNNQPQHF. The CDR3, as DNA: TGTGCCAGTAGCCTACGGACAGGTAACAATCAGCCCCAGCATTTT.

The chain is built from TRBV15 and TRBJ2-1, with 8 bases lining up with TRBD2. CDR1 is LNHNV, CDR2 YYDKDF, per germline (reference sequence). The CDR3 sequence is 16 residues long. V shed 8 bases and J 2 bases; nucleotides not matched to a gene: 11. CDR3 in amino acids: CATERGPAGAYNEQFF. DNA of the CDR3: TGTGCCACCGAGCGGGGGCCGGCAGGGGCCTACAATGAGCAGTTCTTC.

V gene TRBV2 combines with J gene TRBJ2-7, with unresolved D. The V end was cut by 1 base, the J end by 4 bases, with 5 bases between. CDR3 length: 12 amino acids. Germline loops: CDR1 SNHLY, CDR2 FYNNEI. CDR3 DNA: TGTGCCAGCAGTGAAGGTCGGTACGAGCAGTACTTC. Residues: CASSEGRYEQYF.

The chain has TRBV27 and TRBJ1-3; D gene unclear. Per germline, CDR1 MNHEY and CDR2 SMNVEV (reference sequence). With 0 bases removed from V and 2 bases from J, the gap between germline ends came to 8 bases. The CDR3 contains 15 residues. CDR3 protein: CASSLSSGAGNTIYF. In nucleotides, the CDR3 is TGTGCCAGCAGTTTATCATCCGGGGCTGGAAACACCATATATTTT.

V and J are TRBV7-9 and TRBJ2-1; 7 nucleotides agree with TRBD2. This CDR3 comprises 16 residues. V trimming: 2 bases; J trimming: 3 bases; junction bases outside the gene matches: 7. The V gene's germline CDR1 is SEHNR and CDR2 FQNEAQ (reference sequence). The CDR3 sequence is CASSLMRSGGYNEQFF. The DNA of the CDR3 is TGTGCCAGCAGCTTAATGAGGTCGGGGGGCTACAATGAGCAGTTCTTC.

The V gene is TRBV4-1, the J gene TRBJ1-2, with D perhaps TRBD1 (6 bases). Germline V gene sequence: CDR1 MGHRA, CDR2 YSYEKL. Trimming shortened V by 4 bases and J by 4 bases, and 16 bases separated the two germline ends. This CDR3 has 15 residues. Here the CDR3 DNA reads TGCGCCAGCAGCCCTCCAGGGGTCGGCGGCTATGGCTACACCTTC. The encoded protein is CASSPPGVGGYGYTF.

This clone was observed once. The V call is TRBV9, the J call TRBJ2-7; TRBD1 matches at 7 bases. CDR3 size: 14 residues. Germline V gene sequence: CDR1 SGDLS, CDR2 YYNGEE. The V gene end was trimmed by 4 bases and the J gene end by 1 base; junction bases not matched to a gene: 5. CDR3: CASSPGTVSYEQYF. Here the CDR3 DNA reads TGTGCCAGCAGCCCGGGGACAGTTTCCTACGAGCAGTACTTC. The variable domain in full, with the rest retrieved from reference TRBV9 and TRBJ2-7, is DSGVTQTPKHLITATGQRVTLRCSPRSGDLSVYWYQQSLDQGLQFLIQYYNGEERAKGNILERFSAQQFPDLHSELNLSSLELGDSALYFCASSPGTVSYEQYFGPGTRLTVT.